This entry lists 12 T cell receptor beta chains sequenced from one sample in a study of circulating and synovial CD4+ cells in juvenile arthritis. Produced via immunoSEQ multiplex PCR; TCRdb's table is partial and in-frame only. The repertoire holds roughly 1,200 clones, more than 70% seen once, with 9.5% to 15% in the top ten. The sequencing input was HLA-DR+ CD4+ T cells from blood. Subset in this sample: circulating pathogenic-like lymphocytes, sorted as HLA-DR+CD14-CD3+CD4+CD25low/- blood T cells. Receptor source: a human patient with juvenile idiopathic arthritis. Some clones in this sample may be carry-over from other donors' samples.

The chain carries TRBV5-1 and TRBJ2-1; TRBD1 is a possible D gene (6 bases). V was cut by 4 bases and J by 9 bases, with 11 bases left in between. Germline V gives CDR1 SGHRS, CDR2 YFSETQ. The CDR3 totals 12 residues. The DNA of the CDR3 is TGCGCCAGCAGCCAGAGCAGGGGTGAGCAGTTCTTC. It encodes CASSQSRGEQFF.

The chain joins TRBV14 to TRBJ2-3, with D unresolved. Trimming took 4 bases from V and 0 from J, leaving 11 bases between them. CDR1 is SGHDN, CDR2 FVKESK, per germline. The CDR3 extends over 15 amino acids. The CDR3 region has the DNA TGTGCCAGCAGCCGGCGGTCCCCAAGCACAGATACGCAGTATTTT. It codes for CASSRRSPSTDTQYF.

The V call is TRBV7-3, the J call TRBJ2-1; D unresolved. Germline-derived CDR1 and CDR2 are SGHTA and FQGTGA. This CDR3 has 13 residues. Trimming took 5 bases from V and 5 from J, leaving 10 bases between them. CDR3 residues: CASSPSINNEQFF. Here the CDR3 DNA reads TGTGCCAGCAGCCCCAGTATCAACAATGAGCAGTTCTTC.

The chain is built from TRBV30 and TRBJ1-1, with D unclear. V was shortened by 0 bases and J by 1 base, with 12 bases between the two germline ends. CDR3 size: 15 residues. CDR1 is GTSNPN, CDR2 SVGIG, per germline (reference sequence). This chain's CDR3 is CAWSVQSPSNTEAFF. The CDR3 bases are TGTGCCTGGAGTGTACAATCCCCTTCGAACACTGAAGCTTTCTTT. Using reference TRBV30 and TRBJ1-1 for the parts outside the CDR3, the full variable domain is SQTIHQWPATLVQPVGSPLSLECTVEGTSNPNLYWYRQAAGRGLQLLFYSVGIGQISSEVPQNLSASRPQDRQFILSSKKLLLSDSGFYLCAWSVQSPSNTEAFFGQGTRLTVV.

The DNA for the CDR3 is TGTGCCTGGAGTGCACTAGCGGGCGCTCAATATTACAATGAGCAGTTCTTC. It is translated as CAWSALAGAQYYNEQFF. V gene TRBV30 combines with J gene TRBJ2-1; 9 bases are a match to TRBD2. J gave up 4 bases and V 1 base, and 11 bases lay outside the gene matches. CDR1 GTSNPN and CDR2 SVGIG come from the germline V gene (reference sequence). This CDR3 spans 17 amino acids. Full variable domain (missing parts from reference TRBV30 and TRBJ2-1): SQTIHQWPATLVQPVGSPLSLECTVEGTSNPNLYWYRQAAGRGLQLLFYSVGIGQISSEVPQNLSASRPQDRQFILSSKKLLLSDSGFYLCAWSALAGAQYYNEQFFGPGTRLTVL.

This chain uses TRBV30 with TRBJ2-1; a possible D gene is TRBD1 (5 bases). Germline values: CDR1 GTSNPN, CDR2 SVGIG (reference sequence). The CDR3 is 12 amino acids. V shed 8 bases and J shed 3 bases, with 11 bases lying between them. The CDR3 DNA reads TGTGCCGGAAGGGGCCTCTACAATGAGCAGTTCTTC. It encodes CAGRGLYNEQFF.

The chain couples TRBV19 to TRBJ2-1, with 8 bases fitting TRBD2. Losses at the gene ends were 3 bases for V and 2 bases for J; bases not matched to a gene: 0. Germline-derived CDR1 and CDR2 are LNHDA and SQIVND (reference sequence). The length of the CDR3 is 14 residues. The CDR3 bases are TGTGCCAGTAGTATCGGGAGGGCCTACAATGAGCAGTTCTTC. Residues: CASSIGRAYNEQFF.

The chain is built from TRBV6-1 and TRBJ1-2; weak D call: TRBD1 (6 bases). Germline V gene sequence: CDR1 MNHNS, CDR2 SASEGT. V dropped 6 bases and J dropped 5 bases, with 13 bases sitting between them. This CDR3 has 13 amino acids. CDR3 sequence reads: CASSLDGQYGYTF. DNA for the CDR3: TGTGCCAGCAGCCTAGACGGACAGTATGGCTACACCTTC.

The chain combines TRBV7-9 with TRBJ2-7; 9 bases agree with TRBD1. The ends lost 4 bases at V and 7 bases at J; junction bases unmatched: 8. Per the germline V gene, CDR1 is SEHNR and CDR2 is FQNEAQ (reference sequence). This CDR3 contains 14 residues. CDR3 DNA: TGTGCCAGCAGCTGGCCGGGACAGGGTTTTGAGCAGTACTTC. This codes for CASSWPGQGFEQYF.

CDR3 sequence (DNA): TGTGCCAGCAGCCCGGGACAGGGAACCCACAATGAGCAGTTCTTC. Amino acid sequence: CASSPGQGTHNEQFF. The chain links TRBV28 to TRBJ2-1, with 9 positions matching TRBD1. The CDR3 is made up of 15 amino acids. The V and J ends lost 6 bases and 5 bases, in that order; junction bases with no gene match: 8. Germline CDR1 is MDHEN and CDR2 is SYDVKM.

In nucleotides, the CDR3 is TGTGCCAGCTCATTTTCCGGGACAGGAGGCACCGGGGAGCTGTTTTTT. Protein: CASSFSGTGGTGELFF. V usage is TRBV18 and J usage is TRBJ2-2; TRBD1 matches at 8 bases. V was clipped by 5 bases and J by 4 bases; unmatched bases: 9. This CDR3 has 16 residues. The germline V gene encodes CDR1 KGHSH and CDR2 LQKENI.

The CDR3 bases are TGTGCCAGCAGCACCGGGACAGGGGGCGAGGCTGAAGCTTTCTTT. Protein product: CASSTGTGGEAEAFF. The chain uses TRBV5-8 and TRBJ1-1; 12 nucleotides line up with TRBD1. V dropped 4 bases and J dropped 6; count of bases not matched to a gene: 7. CDR1 and CDR2 from the germline V gene are SGHTS and YDEGEE. There are 15 residues in the CDR3.